The rows below give T cell receptor beta chains drawn from one sample of a study of shared clonotypes between healthy human individuals. Assay: immunoSEQ multiplex PCR; the TCRdb copy retains only in-frame clones and omits some. The sample lists more than 500,000 clones, approximately 95% occurring once. The specimen sequenced was naive CD8+ T cells sorted from blood. These receptors were collected from a woman in her thirties in good health. Both conserved end residues are part of each CDR3. A D gene is named only where the DNA matches it firmly. Clone sizes are given selectively: once, few, many, or a class where the clone is expanded.

abundance	j_gene	v_gene	d_gene	CDR3aa	CDR3nt
NA	TRBJ2-1	TRBV6-5	TRBD2	CASSYIGLAGDEQFF	TGTGCCAGCAGTTACATTGGACTAGCGGGAGATGAGCAGTTCTTC
NA	TRBJ2-2	TRBV19	NA	CASSLRGAGELFF	TGTGCCAGTAGTCTCAGGGGCGCCGGGGAGCTGTTTTTT
NA	TRBJ2-7	TRBV5-1	TRBD1	CASSSPGQGVHEQYF	TGCGCCAGCAGCTCACCGGGACAGGGAGTACACGAGCAGTACTTC
NA	TRBJ1-2	TRBV19	NA	CASSIDYSYTF	TGTGCCAGTAGTATAGATTACAGCTACACCTTC
NA	TRBJ2-5	TRBV11-2	NA	CASSLDSLGVWETQYF	TGTGCCAGCAGCTTAGATTCCCTGGGTGTTTGGGAGACCCAGTACTTC
NA	TRBJ2-7	TRBV7-9	TRBD1	CASSLAGGDEQYF	TGTGCCAGCAGCTTAGCAGGGGGCGACGAGCAGTACTTC
NA	TRBJ2-7	TRBV5-4	NA	CASRGTDEQYF	TGTGCCAGCAGGGGGACCGACGAGCAGTACTTC
NA	TRBJ1-2	TRBV7-9	NA	CATRPRENYGYTF	TGTGCCACCCGCCCTAGAGAGAACTATGGCTACACCTTC
NA	TRBJ2-7	TRBV28	NA	CASSSIRGGSPYEQYF	TGTGCCAGCAGTTCAATAAGGGGGGGGTCCCCCTACGAGCAGTACTTC
once	TRBJ2-7	TRBV7-9	TRBD1	CASSLDRDEQYF	TGTGCCAGCAGCTTGGACAGGGACGAGCAGTACTTC
NA	TRBJ2-3	TRBV28	NA	CASSNVDTQYF	TGTGCCAGCAGCAACGTCGATACGCAGTATTTT
once	TRBJ2-7	TRBV11-2	NA	CASSLVFGSSYEQYF	TGTGCCAGCAGCTTAGTTTTCGGTTCCTCCTACGAGCAGTACTTC
NA	TRBJ2-7	TRBV6-1	NA	CASSEITWDTSYEQYF	TGTGCCAGCAGTGAAATTACATGGGACACGTCCTACGAGCAGTACTTC
NA	TRBJ2-5	TRBV11-2	NA	CASSLLREETQYF	TGTGCCAGCAGCTTATTGAGGGAAGAGACCCAGTACTTC
NA	TRBJ2-7	TRBV2	NA	CASTNRDNSYEQYF	TGTGCCAGCACGAACCGGGACAACTCCTACGAGCAGTACTTC
NA	TRBJ1-4	TRBV11-2	NA	CASSLAGDNEKLFF	TGTGCCAGCAGCTTAGCAGGGGATAATGAAAAACTGTTTTTT
NA	TRBJ2-1	TRBV28	TRBD2	CASSPISGRAEEQFF	TGTGCCAGCAGTCCGATTAGCGGGAGGGCCGAGGAGCAGTTCTTC
NA	TRBJ1-5	TRBV27	NA	CASSLTGPNQPQHF	TGTGCCAGCAGTTTAACCGGACCGAATCAGCCCCAGCATTTT
NA	TRBJ2-7	TRBV11-2	NA	CASSLGGGGYEQYF	TGTGCCAGCAGCCTGGGAGGGGGCGGCTACGAGCAGTACTTC
NA	TRBJ1-5	TRBV19	TRBD1	CASSTAYRGPYWPQHF	TGTGCCAGTAGTACCGCCTACAGGGGGCCTTATTGGCCCCAGCATTTT
NA	TRBJ1-2	TRBV13	TRBD1	CASSLEAGGIYGYTF	TGTGCCAGCAGCTTAGAAGCAGGGGGGATCTATGGCTACACCTTC
NA	TRBJ2-3	TRBV28	NA	CASSLELDLSTDTQYF	TGTGCCAGCAGTTTGGAACTAGACCTTAGCACAGATACGCAGTATTTT
NA	TRBJ2-7	TRBV21-1	NA	CASSLYRDRYYKPYEQYF	TGTGCCAGCAGCCTGTACCGGGACCGCTATTACAAACCCTACGAGCAGTACTTC
NA	TRBJ1-3	TRBV7-9	NA	CASSLDGPGSGNTIYF	TGTGCCAGCAGCTTAGATGGTCCGGGCTCTGGAAACACCATATATTTT
NA	TRBJ1-1	TRBV5-6	NA	CASSLGPEAFF	TGTGCCAGCAGCTTGGGGCCAGAAGCTTTCTTT
NA	TRBJ2-1	TRBV28	TRBD2	CASRTLLAGLNEQFF	TGTGCCAGCAGGACCTTACTAGCGGGCCTTAATGAGCAGTTCTTC
NA	TRBJ2-5	TRBV7-9	NA	CASSGQDRAYQETQYF	TGTGCCAGCAGCGGGCAGGACAGAGCGTACCAAGAGACCCAGTACTTC
once	TRBJ2-1	TRBV29-1	NA	CSVVGVNSVDFAALYSYNEQFF	TGCAGCGTGGTGGGAGTCAACTCGGTGGACTTCGCTGCCTTATACTCCTACAATGAGCAGTTCTTC
NA	TRBJ2-7	TRBV6-5	NA	CASSYLSTVTYEQYF	TGTGCCAGCAGTTACTTAAGTACAGTTACCTACGAGCAGTACTTC
NA	TRBJ2-7	TRBV2	NA	CASSPQGFGLPNLYEQYF	TGTGCCAGCAGTCCACAGGGATTCGGACTACCAAACTTATACGAGCAGTACTTC
NA	TRBJ2-7	TRBV6-6	NA	CASSYVQAYEQYF	TGTGCCAGCAGTTACGTGCAGGCCTACGAGCAGTACTTC
NA	TRBJ2-7	TRBV19	NA	CASSIGTPGYEQYF	TGTGCCAGTAGTATAGGCACCCCCGGGTACGAGCAGTACTTC
NA	TRBJ2-7	TRBV19	TRBD1	CASSIGTGDYEQYF	TGTGCCAGTAGTATAGGGACAGGGGACTACGAGCAGTACTTC
NA	TRBJ2-1	TRBV27	TRBD2	CASSLLAGGLYNEQFF	TGTGCCAGCAGTTTACTAGCGGGAGGGCTTTACAATGAGCAGTTCTTC
NA	TRBJ2-1	TRBV28	NA	CASSPSTSSYNEQFF	TGTGCCAGCAGTCCTAGCACGAGCTCCTACAATGAGCAGTTCTTC